This T cell receptor (beta chain) was observed in a study of PD-L1 blockade in urothelial cancer. TCRdb keeps only in-frame clones here, not all; method: immunoSEQ multiplex PCR. In the table there are tens of thousands of clones, almost 85% of which are singletons. Trimming removed 3 bases at V and 11 bases at J, with 17 bases between. Germline V lookup: CDR1 LNHDA, CDR2 SQIVND (reference sequence). The length of the CDR3 is 13 residues. The sample in question was PBMCs, obtained around atezolizumab (anti-PD-L1) treatment. The V and J genes are TRBV19 and TRBJ2-7, with a possible D match to TRBD1 (6 bases). The source of this sequence is a man between 70 and 80 years old with urothelial cancer. The CDR3 DNA follows: TGTGCCAGTAGTATCACAGGGTATCCAGAGAAGTACTTC. As protein: CASSITGYPEKYF. Looking up the rest from reference TRBV19 and TRBJ2-7 gives the full variable domain: DGGITQSPKYLFRKEGQNVTLSCEQNLNHDAMYWYRQDPGQGLRLIYYSQIVNDFQKGDIAEGYSVSREKKESFPLTVTSAQKNPTAFYLCASSITGYPEKYFGPGTRLTVT.